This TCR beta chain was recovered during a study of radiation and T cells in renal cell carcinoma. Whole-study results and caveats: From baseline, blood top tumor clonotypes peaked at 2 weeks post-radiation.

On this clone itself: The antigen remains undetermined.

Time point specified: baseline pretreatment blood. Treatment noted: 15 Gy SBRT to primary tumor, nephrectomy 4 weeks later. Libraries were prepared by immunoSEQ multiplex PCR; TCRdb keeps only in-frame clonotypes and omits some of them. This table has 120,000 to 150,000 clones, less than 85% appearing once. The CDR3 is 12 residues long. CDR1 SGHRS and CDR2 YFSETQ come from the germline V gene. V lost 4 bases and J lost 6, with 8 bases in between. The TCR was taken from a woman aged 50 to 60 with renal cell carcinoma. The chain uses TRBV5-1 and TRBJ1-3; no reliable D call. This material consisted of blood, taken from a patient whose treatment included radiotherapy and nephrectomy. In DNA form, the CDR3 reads TGCGCCAGCAGCCGCGATTTAAACACCATATATTTT. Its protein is CASSRDLNTIYF.